Below are 10 T cell receptor beta chains sequenced from a single sample in a study of CD8+ T cells in alopecia areata. cDNA reverse transcribed from extracted RNA served as the sequencing template. Generated by immunoSEQ multiplex PCR, the TCRdb table keeps only in-frame clones and is missing some. Among around 100,000 clones listed, over 75% were seen once. Treatment defined: oral pan-JAK inhibitor, 5-10 mg twice daily. Sequenced here: CD8+ T cells sorted from blood, sampled between weeks 30 and 35, from a patient treated with tofacitinib. These receptors came from a human donor with alopecia areata.

This chain links TRBV7-8 with TRBJ2-5; 8 bases map to TRBD1. The J call could be wrong; TRBJ2-7 is a better fit for the DNA end. Germline CDR1 SGHVS, CDR2 FQNEAQ. This CDR3 has 13 residues. DNA for the CDR3: TGTGCCAGCAGTATAACAGGGGGCTACGAGCAGTACTTC. This encodes CASSITGGYEQYF.

Turning to this clone: Other DNA sequences in the sample encode the same CDR3. This chain links TRBV5-1 with TRBJ2-7, with D unclear. Germline V gene data show CDR1 as SGHRS and CDR2 as YFSETQ. The germline V and J ends were trimmed by 0 bases and 2 bases, with 6 bases remaining between them. The CDR3 consists of 13 residues. The chain's CDR3 is CASSLELTYEQYF. The CDR3, as DNA: TGCGCCAGCAGCTTGGAACTAACCTACGAGCAGTACTTC.

This chain joins TRBV10-3 and TRBJ2-1; D call uncertain. This CDR3 region has 14 residues. Germline CDR1 and CDR2: ENHRY and SYGVKD. V lost 5 bases and J 5 bases, leaving 13 bases between the germline ends. DNA for the CDR3: TGTGCCATCAGTAAGACTGAGGCCCACAATGAGCAGTTCTTC. It yields the protein CAISKTEAHNEQFF.

CDR3: CASSQVDDSGNTIYF. The CDR3 region has the DNA TGCGCCAGCAGCCAAGTCGACGACTCTGGAAACACCATATATTTT. V usage is TRBV4-1 and J usage is TRBJ1-3; D is undetermined. Per germline, CDR1 MGHRA and CDR2 YSYEKL. The CDR3 is 15 amino acids. V was pared by 1 base and J by 0 bases, with 7 bases between.

The rearrangement joins TRBV27 to TRBJ2-7, with 9 bases identical to TRBD1. The germline V gene has CDR1 MNHEY and CDR2 SMNVEV (reference sequence). There are 14 residues in the CDR3. Trimming cost V 6 bases and J 2 bases; bases outside gene matches: 5. The CDR3 region has the DNA TGTGCCAGCAGAGGGACAGGGAGCGCCTACGAGCAGTACTTC. Amino acids: CASRGTGSAYEQYF.

This rearrangement joins TRBV4-1 to TRBJ2-2; no clear D. The germline V and J ends were trimmed by 0 bases and 7 bases, with 6 bases remaining between them. Germline V lookup: CDR1 MGHRA, CDR2 YSYEKL. CDR3 length: 13 amino acids. In DNA, the CDR3 is TGCGCCAGCAGCCAAGATCCAGGCGGGGAGCTGTTTTTT. Its translation: CASSQDPGGELFF.

The J gene is TRBJ2-4, the V gene TRBV21-1; the table's D call, TRBD1, has no DNA check behind it. TRBV21-1 is a pseudogene. CDR3 length equals 11 residues. The CDR3 reads CATTQANIQYF. CDR3 DNA sequence: TGTGCCACCACACAGGCCAACATTCAGTACTTC.

The chain couples TRBV7-8 to TRBJ2-1; D is unresolved. V lost 2 bases, J lost 0 bases, and 8 bases lay in between. The CDR3 contains 15 residues. Germline V gene lookup returns CDR1 SGHVS and CDR2 FQNEAQ. The CDR3 sequence is CASSLTPSSYNEQFF. In nucleotides, the CDR3 is TGTGCCAGCAGCTTAACACCGAGCTCCTACAATGAGCAGTTCTTC. The full variable domain, completed using reference TRBV7-8 and TRBJ2-1, is GAGVSQSPRYKVAKRGQDVALRCDPISGHVSLFWYQQALGQGPEFLTYFQNEAQLDKSGLPSDRFFAERPEGSVSTLKIQRTQQEDSAVYLCASSLTPSSYNEQFFGPGTRLTVL.

The chain employs TRBV7-6 and TRBJ2-7; 9 bases agree with TRBD1. The CDR3 is 14 amino acids. The V and J ends lost 3 bases and 2 bases, in that order; junction bases with no gene match: 2. Germline V CDR1 and CDR2: SGHVS, FNYEAQ. CDR3 in amino acids: CASSFGTGTYEQYF. Here the CDR3 DNA reads TGTGCCAGCAGCTTCGGGACAGGGACCTACGAGCAGTACTTC.

This chain uses TRBV5-1 with TRBJ2-2; D unclear. V was clipped by 3 bases and J by 7 bases, with 13 bases between them. CDR3 length: 14 amino acids. Germline-derived CDR1 and CDR2 are SGHRS and YFSETQ. The CDR3 DNA sequence: TGCGCCAGCAGCTCGGACCTAAAACTCGGGGAGCTGTTTTTT. It translates to CASSSDLKLGELFF.